This TCR beta chain comes out of a study of blood T cell repertoires in COVID-19. Study context: Samples taken during acute and convalescent COVID-19 were collected in the United States, Italy and Spain. Sample material is recorded as cDNA or gDNA derived from T cells, B-cell-depleted T cells, or PBMCs.

There are 13 residues in the CDR3. Trimming left V 2 bases short and J 5 bases short, with 9 bases between. How the authors handled the data: Amplification from reference gene primers served as the basis for estimated nucleated cell counts. TCRdb keeps only in-frame clones here, not all; method: immunoSEQ multiplex PCR. V, J and clone size derive from that table, while D and trimming were established from the DNA sequence. This sample has about 61,000 clones, with 88% found just once. Material for sequencing was peripheral blood. The origin of this receptor is a woman aged 45-65 years with active or convalescent COVID-19. This chain joins TRBV12-3 or TRBV12-4 and TRBJ2-5; a possible D gene is TRBD1 (5 bases). The CDR3 DNA sequence: TGTGCCAGCAGTTTACAGGGTCGGGAGACCCAGTACTTC. Its protein is CASSLQGRETQYF.